These 23 T cell receptor beta chains share one sample of origin, sequenced in a study of shared clonotypes between healthy human individuals. The repertoire was sequenced with immunoSEQ multiplex PCR; TCRdb's copy has only in-frame clones and lacks some. The sample contains 2 million to 2.5 million clones, 85% to 95% of which appear only once. The material sequenced was naive CD4+ T cells from PBMCs. Subset here: CD45RA+ positively selected. The source of these receptors is a man aged 18-30 years in good health. Some clones in this sample may be carry-over from other donors' samples.

This sequence joins TRBV11-2 and TRBJ2-3, with D tentatively TRBD1 (7 bases). V lost 5 bases and J 0 bases, leaving 15 bases between the germline ends. This CDR3 spans 16 amino acids. CDR1 SGHAT and CDR2 FQNNGV come from the germline V gene. The CDR3 DNA reads as TGTGCCAGCAGCGTCTTCAGGGGGGCTAGCACAGATACGCAGTATTTT. Translating gives CASSVFRGASTDTQYF.

This clone was detected only once. The chain carries TRBV4-1 and TRBJ2-7, with D unresolved. The CDR3 has 14 amino acids. CDR1 is MGHRA, CDR2 YSYEKL, per germline. The ends were cut back, 2 bases at V and 3 bases at J, with 11 bases in the middle. This CDR3 reads CASSQQGPGYEQYF. The CDR3 DNA follows: TGCGCCAGCAGCCAACAAGGACCCGGCTACGAGCAGTACTTC.

CDR3 DNA sequence: TGTGCCAGCAGTTTAGCCGCCTTCTATGGCTACACCTTC. This sequence encodes CASSLAAFYGYTF. The chain uses TRBV27 and TRBJ1-2; D gene unclear. V dropped 2 bases and J dropped 4 bases, with 8 bases sitting between them. The CDR3 consists of 13 residues. From germline, CDR1 is MNHEY and CDR2 SMNVEV (reference sequence).

This clone was picked up one time. The chain uses TRBV15 and TRBJ2-1; D is unresolved. Germline CDR1 reads LNHNV; CDR2 reads YYDKDF (reference sequence). The germline V and J ends were trimmed by 4 bases and 4 bases, with 5 bases remaining between them. The CDR3 extends over 12 amino acids. CDR3 protein: CATSTTYNEQFF. CDR3 DNA sequence: TGTGCCACCAGCACCACATACAATGAGCAGTTCTTC.

This clone was seen just once. The gene calls are TRBV19 and TRBJ1-1; D is unresolved. The CDR3 covers 14 residues. V lost 6 bases and J lost 1, with 12 bases in between. The germline V gene has CDR1 LNHDA and CDR2 SQIVND (reference sequence). As DNA, the CDR3 is TGTGCCAGTAGATGGGTTGGCCAGAACACTGAAGCTTTCTTT. Translating gives CASRWVGQNTEAFF.

This clone was picked up one time. The chain combines TRBV19 with TRBJ2-2, with D maybe TRBD2 (6 bases). CDR1 and CDR2 (germline): LNHDA, SQIVND (reference sequence). This CDR3 has 17 amino acids. V gave up 6 bases and J gave up 4 bases, with 21 bases separating them. As DNA, the CDR3 is TGTGCCAGTAGGGCGAGGCTAGCGAGGCGGGGCACCGGGGAGCTGTTTTTT. Translated, it gives CASRARLARRGTGELFF.

The rearrangement joins TRBV5-1 to TRBJ1-5; D is uncertain. The V gene lost 0 bases and the J gene lost 0 bases, with 7 bases spanning the gap. CDR1 and CDR2 from the germline V gene are SGHRS and YFSETQ. This CDR3 is built from 15 residues. The CDR3 here is CASSLGINSNQPQHF. The CDR3 coding sequence is TGCGCCAGCAGCTTGGGGATCAATAGCAATCAGCCCCAGCATTTT.

The V call is TRBV10-1, the J call TRBJ2-1; 9 bases are a match to TRBD1. Germline assignment: CDR1 WNHNN and CDR2 SYGVQD (reference sequence). The CDR3 covers 17 residues. With V trimmed by 7 bases and J by 8 bases, 18 bases remained unmatched. In DNA, the CDR3 is TGCGCCAGCAAGGAGGACAGGGGCTTTTCCCTCGGCGATGAGCAGTTCTTC. Protein product: CASKEDRGFSLGDEQFF.

The rearrangement uses TRBV7-7 and TRBJ2-1, with 11 bases fitting TRBD2. The CDR3 loop spans 15 amino acids. Germline trimming cut 1 base from V and 6 bases from J; bases unmatched to any gene: 2. Germline lookup yields CDR1 SSHAT and CDR2 FNYEAQ (reference sequence). The CDR3 DNA reads as TGTGCCAGCAGCTTAGAACTAGCGGGAGTCAATGAGCAGTTCTTC. This codes for CASSLELAGVNEQFF.

The V call is TRBV7-8, the J call TRBJ2-1, with 9 bases matching TRBD2. V shed 5 bases, J shed 6 bases, and the junction held 5 bases outside the gene matches. The germline V gene encodes CDR1 SGHVS and CDR2 FQNEAQ. The CDR3 is made up of 14 amino acids. CDR3 in DNA: TGTGCCAGCAGCCGCGGGGGGGATCTCAATGAGCAGTTCTTC. Translation gives CASSRGGDLNEQFF.

V and J are TRBV5-8 and TRBJ2-3; weak D call: TRBD2 (6 bases). V was pared by 4 bases and J by 8 bases, with 20 bases between. This CDR3 has 15 residues. Germline assignment: CDR1 SGHTS and CDR2 YDEGEE. The CDR3 nucleotides read TGTGCCAGCAGCACGACTAGTGGGTCGCACGCTACGCAGTATTTT. Translating it yields CASSTTSGSHATQYF.

This chain uses TRBV29-1 with TRBJ2-7, with TRBD2 identical over 13 bases. This CDR3 region has 15 residues. The ends lost 4 bases at V and 3 bases at J; junction bases unmatched: 6. Germline V gene data show CDR1 as SQVTM and CDR2 as ANQGSEA. The CDR3 reads CSVGLRLAGGYEQYF. CDR3 nucleotide sequence: TGCAGCGTTGGCCTCCGACTAGCGGGAGGCTACGAGCAGTACTTC.

V is TRBV29-1 and J is TRBJ1-2; D is unresolved. Germline V CDR1 and CDR2: SQVTM, ANQGSEA. The CDR3 is 13 residues long. The V and J ends lost 4 bases and 4 bases respectively, with 13 bases between them. The CDR3 DNA reads TGCAGCGTTGCCTCGGCGGCCATCTATGGCTACACCTTC. Translated: CSVASAAIYGYTF.

The chain is built from TRBV7-8 and TRBJ2-2; tentatively, D is TRBD1 (6 bases). Germline CDR1 is SGHVS and CDR2 is FQNEAQ. Trimming left V 4 bases short and J 1 base short, with 10 bases between. CDR3 size: 15 residues. The CDR3 is CASSSVDRNTGELFF. CDR3 DNA: TGTGCCAGCAGCTCGGTGGACAGGAACACCGGGGAGCTGTTTTTT.

V is TRBV7-9 and J is TRBJ2-7, with D tentatively TRBD1 or TRBD2 (5 bases each). In germline, CDR1 is SEHNR, CDR2 FQNEAQ (reference sequence). The CDR3 consists of 15 residues. V was pared by 5 bases and J by 0 bases, with 14 bases between. The CDR3 nucleotides are TGTGCCAGCAGCCGAGAGGGGTGGGTCTCCTACGAGCAGTACTTC. Its translation is CASSREGWVSYEQYF. The full variable domain, its missing parts supplied by reference TRBV7-9 and TRBJ2-7, is DTGVSQNPRHKITKRGQNVTFRCDPISEHNRLYWYRQTLGQGPEFLTYFQNEAQLEKSRLLSDRFSAERPKGSFSTLEIQRTEQGDSAMYLCASSREGWVSYEQYFGPGTRLTVT.

The V and J genes are TRBV5-4 and TRBJ2-7; 9 bases agree with TRBD2. The ends lost 0 bases at V and 5 bases at J; junction bases unmatched: 9. This CDR3 has 16 residues. CDR1 and CDR2 (germline): SGHNT, YYREEE (reference sequence). The CDR3 DNA sequence: TGTGCCAGCAGCTTGGTGGCGGCTAGCGGGACTCACGAGCAGTACTTC. Translating gives CASSLVAASGTHEQYF.

The rearrangement joins TRBV27 to TRBJ1-2, with D perhaps matching TRBD1 (6 bases). V lost 0 bases, J lost 13 bases, and 21 bases lay in between. CDR3 size: 15 residues. In germline, CDR1 is MNHEY, CDR2 SMNVEV (reference sequence). The CDR3 reads CASSLSLYYRDRSTF. The CDR3 DNA reads TGTGCCAGCAGTTTATCCTTATACTACAGGGACCGCAGCACCTTC.

J is TRBJ2-1 and V is TRBV5-1; TRBD2 agrees at 11 bases. CDR3 length: 19 amino acids. The germline gives CDR1 SGHRS, CDR2 YFSETQ. V lost 1 base and J lost 7; bases outside the gene matches: 16. CDR3 residues: CASSLSLSPSSGRRNEQFF. The DNA of the CDR3 is TGCGCCAGCAGCTTGTCCCTCTCTCCATCTAGCGGGAGGAGAAATGAGCAGTTCTTC. Filled out from reference TRBV5-1 and TRBJ2-1, the complete variable domain reads KAGVTQTPRYLIKTRGQQVTLSCSPISGHRSVSWYQQTPGQGLQFLFEYFSETQRNKGNFPGRFSGRQFSNSRSEMNVSTLELGDSALYLCASSLSLSPSSGRRNEQFFGPGTRLTVL.

To note about this clone: The sample has other DNA sequences that encode this CDR3 too. This chain uses TRBV5-1 with TRBJ2-7, with D hard to call. V gave up 2 bases and J gave up 4 bases, with 13 bases separating them. This CDR3 comprises 14 residues. The germline V gene encodes CDR1 SGHRS and CDR2 YFSETQ. The CDR3 region is CASSLGGDGYEQYF. CDR3 in DNA: TGCGCCAGCAGCTTAGGTGGGGATGGTTACGAGCAGTACTTC.

V gene TRBV5-1 combines with J gene TRBJ2-2; possibly TRBD2 for D (5 bases). The CDR3 loop spans 16 amino acids. Trimming took off 0 bases at V and 0 bases at J, with 9 bases between the two ends. The germline V gene encodes CDR1 SGHRS and CDR2 YFSETQ. Here the CDR3 reads CASSLVRAANTGELFF. CDR3 DNA sequence: TGCGCCAGCAGCTTGGTCCGAGCGGCGAACACCGGGGAGCTGTTTTTT.

The genes are TRBV5-1 and TRBJ2-7; possibly TRBD1 or TRBD2 for D (6 bases each). CDR1 and CDR2 from the germline V gene are SGHRS and YFSETQ. This CDR3 comprises 14 residues. V dropped 4 bases and J dropped 1 base, with 12 bases sitting between them. The CDR3 region is CASSPEGQSYEQYF. The CDR3 coding sequence is TGCGCCAGCAGCCCGGAGGGACAATCCTACGAGCAGTACTTC.

Of note for this clone: Other DNA sequences in this specimen translate into the identical CDR3. This chain connects TRBV28 to TRBJ2-5; TRBD2 matches 7 bases. Trimming removed 5 bases from V and 3 bases from J; junction bases left unmatched: 3. The CDR3 is 13 amino acids. Germline values: CDR1 MDHEN, CDR2 SYDVKM. DNA of the CDR3: TGTGCCAGCAGTCCCGGGACTAAAGAGACCCAGTACTTC. Translation gives CASSPGTKETQYF.

The chain links TRBV6-5 to TRBJ1-5, with D perhaps TRBD1 (5 bases). Looked up from germline, CDR1 is MNHEY and CDR2 is SVGAGI. Trimming pared 3 bases from V and 8 bases from J, leaving 14 bases between. The CDR3 runs 14 residues. The CDR3 coding sequence is TGTGCCAGCAGTTATAGGGCAGGGTATGAGCCCCAGCATTTT. It translates to CASSYRAGYEPQHF.